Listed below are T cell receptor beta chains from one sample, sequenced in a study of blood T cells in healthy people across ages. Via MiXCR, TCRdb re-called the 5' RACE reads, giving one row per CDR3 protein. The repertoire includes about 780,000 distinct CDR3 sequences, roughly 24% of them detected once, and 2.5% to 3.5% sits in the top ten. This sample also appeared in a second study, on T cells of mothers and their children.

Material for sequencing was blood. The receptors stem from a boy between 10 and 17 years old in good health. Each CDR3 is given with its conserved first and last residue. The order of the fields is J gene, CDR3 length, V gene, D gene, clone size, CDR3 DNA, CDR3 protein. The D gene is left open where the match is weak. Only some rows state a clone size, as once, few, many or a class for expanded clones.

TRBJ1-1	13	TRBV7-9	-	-	TGTGCCAGCAGCCTTCCAGGGGCCACTGAAGCTTTCTTT	CASSLPGATEAFF
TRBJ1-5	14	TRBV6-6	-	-	TGTGCCAGCCTAGAGGGACGGCTGAATCAGCCCCAGCATTTT	CASLEGRLNQPQHF
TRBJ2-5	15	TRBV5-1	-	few	TGCGCCAGCAGCTTGGAGGAGGTAACAGGAGAGACCCAGTACTTC	CASSLEEVTGETQYF
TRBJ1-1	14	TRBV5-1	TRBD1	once	TGCGCCAGCAGCAAGAAAGTGACAGGGTCTGAAGCTTTCTTT	CASSKKVTGSEAFF
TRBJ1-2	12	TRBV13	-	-	TGTGCCAGCAGCTTAGGCCAAGAGGGAAATACCTTC	CASSLGQEGNTF
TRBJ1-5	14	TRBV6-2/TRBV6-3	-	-	TGTGCCAGCAGTCACGTGGGTGTCAATCAGCCCCAGCATTTT	CASSHVGVNQPQHF
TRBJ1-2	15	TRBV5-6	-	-	TGTGCCAGCAGCTACTGGGCGACAGCTAACTATGGCTACACCTTC	CASSYWATANYGYTF
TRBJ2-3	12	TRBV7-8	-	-	TGTGCCAGCAGCCACCCCGCAGATACGCAGTATTTT	CASSHPADTQYF
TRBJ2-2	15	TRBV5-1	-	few	TGCGCCAGCAGCTTGGGTGCAGTGGGGGCCGGGGAGCTGTTTTTT	CASSLGAVGAGELFF
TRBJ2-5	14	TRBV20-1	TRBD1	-	TGCAGTGCTAGGCCAGACAGGGGGCGAGAGACCCAGTACTTC	CSARPDRGRETQYF
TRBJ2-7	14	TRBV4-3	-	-	TGCGCCAGCAGCCATGCAGGGGATTCCTACGAGCAGTACTTC	CASSHAGDSYEQYF
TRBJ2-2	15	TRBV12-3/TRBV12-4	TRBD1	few	TGTGCCAGCAGTAACCGGGACAGGGTCGCCGGGGAGCTGTTTTTT	CASSNRDRVAGELFF
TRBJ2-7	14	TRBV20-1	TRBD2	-	TGCAGTGCGGCCGGACTAGCGGAGCCCTACGAGCAGTACTTC	CSAAGLAEPYEQYF
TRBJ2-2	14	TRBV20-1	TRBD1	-	TGCAGTGGCCAGACAGGGATAAACACCGGGGAGCTGTTTTTT	CSGQTGINTGELFF
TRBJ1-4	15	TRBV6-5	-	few	TGTGCCAGCAGTTACTCCGGGACGGGAGGTGGAAAACTGTTTTTT	CASSYSGTGGGKLFF
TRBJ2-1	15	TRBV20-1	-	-	TGCAGTGCTAGAGATTGGCTATCTTCCTACCATGAGCAGTTCTTC	CSARDWLSSYHEQFF
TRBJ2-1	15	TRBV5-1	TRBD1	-	TGCGCCAGCAGCTTGGCTGGGACAGGGAACCATGAGCAGTTCTTC	CASSLAGTGNHEQFF
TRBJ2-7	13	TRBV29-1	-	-	TGCAGCGTTCTTGGCGGGGACTCCTACGAGCAGTACTTC	CSVLGGDSYEQYF
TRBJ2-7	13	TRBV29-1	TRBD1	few	TGCAGCGTTGAAGGACAGGGGAACTACGAGCAGTACTTC	CSVEGQGNYEQYF
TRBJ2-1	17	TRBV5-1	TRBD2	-	TGCGCCAGCAGCTTGGGTTCAGGGACTAGCGGGTTGGGTGAGCAGTTCTTC	CASSLGSGTSGLGEQFF
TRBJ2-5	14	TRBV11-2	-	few	TGTGCCAGCAGCTCGCTCAACAGTCAAGAGACCCAGTACTTC	CASSSLNSQETQYF
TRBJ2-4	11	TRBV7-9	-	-	TGTGCCAGCAGCTTAACAGCCTATCAGTACTTC	CASSLTAYQYF
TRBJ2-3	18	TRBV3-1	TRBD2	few	TGTGCCAGCAGCCCAGGCCCCTTTAGCGGGGGGGCGGGAGATACGCAGTATTTT	CASSPGPFSGGAGDTQYF
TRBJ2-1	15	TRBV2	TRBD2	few	TGTGCCAGCACCCCTGAGTGGGGGGGGTACAATGAGCAGTTCTTC	CASTPEWGGYNEQFF
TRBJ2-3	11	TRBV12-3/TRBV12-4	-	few	TGTGCCAGCACTCCCGGGAATACGCAGTATTTT	CASTPGNTQYF
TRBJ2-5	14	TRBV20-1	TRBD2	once	TGCAGTGCTTCCAGACTAGCAATAGAAGAGACCCAGTACTTC	CSASRLAIEETQYF
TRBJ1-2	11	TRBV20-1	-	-	TGCAGTGCTAGGGACTACTATGGCTACACCTTC	CSARDYYGYTF
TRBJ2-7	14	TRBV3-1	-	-	TGTGCCAGCACCAGCCGGGGACAAACTTACGAGCAGTACTTC	CASTSRGQTYEQYF
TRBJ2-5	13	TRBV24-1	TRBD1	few	TGTGCCACCAGTGATAGGGGCCTTCAGGGGGAGTTCTTC	CATSDRGLQGEFF
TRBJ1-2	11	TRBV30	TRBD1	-	TGTGCCTGGAGACAGGGGGATGGCTACACCTTC	CAWRQGDGYTF
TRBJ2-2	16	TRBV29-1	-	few	TGCAGCGTGGGGAAGTGGGCCACCGCGAACACCGGGGAGCTGTTTTTT	CSVGKWATANTGELFF
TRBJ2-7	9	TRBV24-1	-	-	TGTGCCACCCTCTACCAGCAGTACTTC	CATLYQQYF
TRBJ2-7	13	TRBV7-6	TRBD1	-	TGTGCCAGCAGCACGGGACAGCTCTACGAGCAGTACTTC	CASSTGQLYEQYF
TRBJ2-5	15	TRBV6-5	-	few	TGTGCCAGCAGATCCCAGGGTGGCGTAGGAGAGACCCAGTACTTC	CASRSQGGVGETQYF
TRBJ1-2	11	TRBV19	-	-	TGTGCCAGTAGCACCTCGAATGGCTACACCTTC	CASSTSNGYTF
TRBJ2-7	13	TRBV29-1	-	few	TGCAGCGTTGAAGGTGGGGAAGCCTACGAGCAGTACTTC	CSVEGGEAYEQYF
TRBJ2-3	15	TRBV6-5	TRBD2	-	TGTGCCAGCAGTCCACTAGCGGGGGTAGTAGATACGCAGTATTTT	CASSPLAGVVDTQYF
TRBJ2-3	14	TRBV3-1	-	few	TGTGCCAGCAGCCTTGGACTTCACACAGATACGCAGTATTTT	CASSLGLHTDTQYF
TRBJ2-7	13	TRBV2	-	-	TGTGCCAGCAGGTGGACCGAACCCTACGAGCAGTACTTC	CASRWTEPYEQYF
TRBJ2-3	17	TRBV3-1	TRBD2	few	TGTGCCAGCAGCCGCGACACAGCGGGGGGGTTCACAGATACGCAGTATTTT	CASSRDTAGGFTDTQYF
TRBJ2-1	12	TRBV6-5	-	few	TGTGCCAGCAGTAACGGACACCGGGGGCAGTTCTTC	CASSNGHRGQFF
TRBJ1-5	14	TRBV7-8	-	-	TGTGCCAGCAGCTTAGCGAGGGAAGATCAGCCCCAGCATTTT	CASSLAREDQPQHF
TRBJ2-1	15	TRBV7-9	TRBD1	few	TGTGCCAGCAGCTTGAGCAGGGGGCAAAACAATGAGCAGTTCTTC	CASSLSRGQNNEQFF
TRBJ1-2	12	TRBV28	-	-	TGTGCCAGCACCCGTCAGAGGGATGGCTACACCTTC	CASTRQRDGYTF
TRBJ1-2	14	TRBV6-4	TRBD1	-	TGTGCCAGCAGTTCGACAGGGGGCGTCTATGGCTACACCTTC	CASSSTGGVYGYTF
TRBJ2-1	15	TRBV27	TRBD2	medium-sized	TGTGCCAGCAGTTTAACAGCGGGGTCACCGATTGAGCAGTTCTTC	CASSLTAGSPIEQFF
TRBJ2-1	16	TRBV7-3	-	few	TGTGCCAGCAGCTTGAGGGGATCACCAACCTACAATGAGCAGTTCTTC	CASSLRGSPTYNEQFF
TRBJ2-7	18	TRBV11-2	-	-	TGTGCCAGCAGCCCAATTAGACGACAGTCACTAGCCGGGTACGAGCAGTACTTC	CASSPIRRQSLAGYEQYF
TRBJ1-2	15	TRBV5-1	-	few	TGCGCCAGCAGCCCCCTGGCGGGGCGAGAAGGTGGCTACACCTTC	CASSPLAGREGGYTF
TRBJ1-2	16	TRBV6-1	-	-	TGTGCCAGCAGCGATGGTACCGACTATTTATACTATGGCTACACCTTC	CASSDGTDYLYYGYTF
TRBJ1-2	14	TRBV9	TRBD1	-	TGTACCAGCACCTTCTTACAGGGGGACTATGGCTACACCTTC	CTSTFLQGDYGYTF
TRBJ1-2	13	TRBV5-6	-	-	TGTGCCAGCAGCTTGGGACTTTACTATGGCTACACCTTC	CASSLGLYYGYTF
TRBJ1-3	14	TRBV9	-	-	TGTGCCAGCAGCGTAGACTCAAGTGGAAACACCTTATATTTT	CASSVDSSGNTLYF
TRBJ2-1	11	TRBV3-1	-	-	TGTGCCAGCAGCCAGGGCTCGGCCGAGATCTTC	CASSQGSAEIF
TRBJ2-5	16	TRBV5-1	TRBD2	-	TGCGCCAGCAGCTTGATGTCTAGCGGGGGTCAAGAGACCCAGTACTTC	CASSLMSSGGQETQYF
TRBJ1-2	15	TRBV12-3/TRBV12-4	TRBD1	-	TGTGCCAGCAGTTTAGCAGGGACAGGGGTCTATGGCTACACCTTC	CASSLAGTGVYGYTF
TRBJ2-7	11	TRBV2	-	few	TGTGCCAGCAGACGGGGTCCCGAGCAGTACTTC	CASRRGPEQYF